The T cell receptor beta chain described here comes from a study of long-term antiretroviral therapy in people with HIV. Whole-study context: A decade or so separates the oldest specimens from the later 2015 immediate-ART recommendation.

Sequencing used immunoSEQ v3.0 at survey level. Here immunoSEQ multiplex PCR was the method, and the copy in TCRdb shows in-frame clones only, minus some. The table has around 20,000 clones, around 80% seen once. General study results and limits: Post-ART, diversity grew, though it stayed under transplant donor control levels.

The CDR3 has 17 residues. This clone was seen a few times. The antigen is unknown. The TCR was taken from a woman under 30 with HIV. The chain employs TRBV12-2 and TRBJ2-1; TRBD1 is taken as the D call from the table, unchecked against the DNA. TRBV12-2 is recorded as a pseudogene. The sequencing here drew on unsorted PBMCs, taken 0.6 years after starting antiretroviral therapy. The CDR3 protein is CASRHRDRGVSYNEQFF. The CDR3 DNA reads as TGTGCAAGTCGCCACCGGGACAGGGGTGTCTCCTACAATGAGCAGTTCTTC.